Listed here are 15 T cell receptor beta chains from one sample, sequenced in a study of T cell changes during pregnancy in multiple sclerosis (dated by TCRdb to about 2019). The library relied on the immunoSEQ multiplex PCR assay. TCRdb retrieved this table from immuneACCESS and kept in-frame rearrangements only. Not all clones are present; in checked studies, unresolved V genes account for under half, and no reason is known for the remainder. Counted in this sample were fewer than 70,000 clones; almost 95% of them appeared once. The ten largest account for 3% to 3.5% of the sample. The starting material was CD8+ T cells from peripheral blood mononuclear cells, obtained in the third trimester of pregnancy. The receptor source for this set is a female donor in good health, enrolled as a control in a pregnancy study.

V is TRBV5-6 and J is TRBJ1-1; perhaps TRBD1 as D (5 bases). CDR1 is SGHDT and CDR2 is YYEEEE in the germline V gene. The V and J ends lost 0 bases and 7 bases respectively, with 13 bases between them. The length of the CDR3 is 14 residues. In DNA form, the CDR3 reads TGTGCCAGCAGCTTGGCGGGGGATGAGGGTGAAGCTTTCTTT. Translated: CASSLAGDEGEAFF.

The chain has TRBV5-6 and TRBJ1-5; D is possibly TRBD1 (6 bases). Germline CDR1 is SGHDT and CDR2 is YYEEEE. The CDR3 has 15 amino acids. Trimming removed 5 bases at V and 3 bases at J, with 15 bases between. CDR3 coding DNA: TGTGCCAGCAGTAGGGCAGGGGTGGACAATCAGCCCCAGCATTTT. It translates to CASSRAGVDNQPQHF.

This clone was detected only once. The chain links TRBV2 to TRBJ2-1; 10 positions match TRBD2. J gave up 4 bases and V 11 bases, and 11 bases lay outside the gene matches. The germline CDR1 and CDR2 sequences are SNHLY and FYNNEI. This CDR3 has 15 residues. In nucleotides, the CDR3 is TGTGCCTCCGCCGCCGGACTAGCGGATTACAATGAGCAGTTCTTC. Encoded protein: CASAAGLADYNEQFF.

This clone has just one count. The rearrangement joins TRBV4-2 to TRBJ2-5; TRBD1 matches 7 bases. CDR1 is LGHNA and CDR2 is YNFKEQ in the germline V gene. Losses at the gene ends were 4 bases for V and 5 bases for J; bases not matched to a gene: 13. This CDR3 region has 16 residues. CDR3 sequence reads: CASSPTRGTVWETQYF. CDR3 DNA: TGTGCCAGCAGCCCAACTAGAGGGACAGTTTGGGAGACCCAGTACTTC.

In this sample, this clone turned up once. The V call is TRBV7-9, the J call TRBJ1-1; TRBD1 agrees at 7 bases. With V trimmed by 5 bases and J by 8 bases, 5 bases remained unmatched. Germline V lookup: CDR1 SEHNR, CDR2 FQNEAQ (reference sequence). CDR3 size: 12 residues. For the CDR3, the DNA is TGTGCCAGCAGCGACCGGGACAGCGAAGCTTTCTTT. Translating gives CASSDRDSEAFF.

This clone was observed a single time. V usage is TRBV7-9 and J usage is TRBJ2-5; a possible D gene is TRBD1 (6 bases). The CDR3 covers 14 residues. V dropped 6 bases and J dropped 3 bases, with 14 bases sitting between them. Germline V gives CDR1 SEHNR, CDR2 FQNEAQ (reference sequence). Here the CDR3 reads CASRSSGQEETQYF. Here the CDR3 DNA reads TGTGCCAGCAGGTCGTCGGGACAAGAAGAGACCCAGTACTTC. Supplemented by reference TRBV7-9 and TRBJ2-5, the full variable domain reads DTGVSQNPRHKITKRGQNVTFRCDPISEHNRLYWYRQTLGQGPEFLTYFQNEAQLEKSRLLSDRFSAERPKGSFSTLEIQRTEQGDSAMYLCASRSSGQEETQYFGPGTRLLVL.

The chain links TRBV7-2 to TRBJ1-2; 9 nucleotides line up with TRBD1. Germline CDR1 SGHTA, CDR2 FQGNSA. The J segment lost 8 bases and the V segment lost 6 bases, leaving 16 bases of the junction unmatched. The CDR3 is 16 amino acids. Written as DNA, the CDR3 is TGTGCCAGCAGTGGGTCCACGGGACAGGGACTCGAAGGCTACACCTTC. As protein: CASSGSTGQGLEGYTF. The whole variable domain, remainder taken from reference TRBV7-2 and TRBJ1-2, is GAGVSQSPSNKVTEKGKDVELRCDPISGHTALYWYRQSLGQGLEFLIYFQGNSAPDKSGLPSDRFSAERTGGSVSTLTIQRTQQEDSAVYLCASSGSTGQGLEGYTFGSGTRLTVV.

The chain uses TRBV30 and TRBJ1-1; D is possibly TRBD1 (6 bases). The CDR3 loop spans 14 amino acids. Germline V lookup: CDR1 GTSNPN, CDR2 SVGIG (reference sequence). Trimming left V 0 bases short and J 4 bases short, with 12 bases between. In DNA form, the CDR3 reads TGTGCCTGGAGTGTGCGGGGGCTTGTCACTGAAGCTTTCTTT. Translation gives CAWSVRGLVTEAFF.

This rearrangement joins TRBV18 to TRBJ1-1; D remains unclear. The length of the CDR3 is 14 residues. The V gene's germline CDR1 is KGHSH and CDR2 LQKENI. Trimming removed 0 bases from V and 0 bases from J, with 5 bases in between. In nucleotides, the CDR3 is TGTGCCAGCTCACCACCGAACATGAACACTGAAGCTTTCTTT. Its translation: CASSPPNMNTEAFF. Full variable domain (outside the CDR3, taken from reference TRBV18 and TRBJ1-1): NAGVMQNPRHLVRRRGQEARLRCSPMKGHSHVYWYRQLPEEGLKFMVYLQKENIIDESGMPKERFSAEFPKEGPSILRIQQVVRGDSAAYFCASSPPNMNTEAFFGQGTRLTVV.

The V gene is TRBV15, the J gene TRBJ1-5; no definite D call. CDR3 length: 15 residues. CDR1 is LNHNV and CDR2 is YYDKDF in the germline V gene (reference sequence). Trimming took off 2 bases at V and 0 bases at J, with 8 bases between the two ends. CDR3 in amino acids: CATSRRSDSNQPQHF. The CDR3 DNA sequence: TGTGCCACCAGCAGACGGTCCGATAGCAATCAGCCCCAGCATTTT.

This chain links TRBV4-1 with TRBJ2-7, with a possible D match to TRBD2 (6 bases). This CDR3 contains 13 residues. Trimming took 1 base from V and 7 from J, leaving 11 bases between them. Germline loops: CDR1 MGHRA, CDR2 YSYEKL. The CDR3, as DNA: TGCGCCAGCAGCCAAGCGTGGGGGGTGGAGCAGTACTTC. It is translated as CASSQAWGVEQYF.

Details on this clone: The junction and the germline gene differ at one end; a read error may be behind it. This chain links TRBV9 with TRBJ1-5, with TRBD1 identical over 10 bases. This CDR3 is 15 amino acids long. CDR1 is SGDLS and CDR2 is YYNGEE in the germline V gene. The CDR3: CASRVAGQGPQPQHF. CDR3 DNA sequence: TGTGCCAGCAGAGTAGCGGGACAGGGGCCTCAGCCCCAGCATTTT.

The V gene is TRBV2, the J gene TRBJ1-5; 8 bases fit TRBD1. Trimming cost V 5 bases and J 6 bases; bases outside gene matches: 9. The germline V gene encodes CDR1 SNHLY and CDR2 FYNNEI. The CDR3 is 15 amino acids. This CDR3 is CASSSGQGRSQPQHF. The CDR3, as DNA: TGTGCCAGCAGTTCAGGACAGGGTAGGTCTCAGCCCCAGCATTTT.

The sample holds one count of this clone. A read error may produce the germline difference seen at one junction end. As DNA, the CDR3 is TGCGCCAGCAGACAAGGAATGAGGACTAGCAACAATGAGCAGTTCTTC. Translation gives CASRQGMRTSNNEQFF. The chain employs TRBV4-1 and TRBJ2-1; 8 nucleotides align to TRBD2. The CDR3 contains 16 residues. Per the germline V gene, CDR1 is MGHRA and CDR2 is YSYEKL.

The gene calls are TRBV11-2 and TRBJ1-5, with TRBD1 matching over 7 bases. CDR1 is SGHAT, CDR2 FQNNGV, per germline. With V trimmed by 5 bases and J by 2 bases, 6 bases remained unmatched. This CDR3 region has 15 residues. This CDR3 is CASSRNRGGNQPQHF. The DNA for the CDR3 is TGTGCCAGCAGCCGGAACAGGGGAGGCAATCAGCCCCAGCATTTT.